This T cell receptor (beta chain) came from a study of blood T cells in healthy people across ages. The use of a sample-barcoded 5' primer and a J-beta primer mix characterized a second PCR of roughly 7 to 11 cycles. From the 5' RACE reads, TCRdb called clonotypes with MiXCR, one entry per CDR3 protein. The sample carries about 730,000 distinct CDR3 sequences, about 42% recorded once. Notes on the study in general: Strong correlation linked observed beta diversity and percent naive T cells. Across the age range, TCR beta diversity per million T cells fell in a roughly linear way.

Germline CDR1 and CDR2: DFQATT and SNEGSKA (reference sequence). The CDR3 runs to 14 residues. The trim removed 2 bases at V and 3 bases at J, leaving 6 bases unmatched. Regarding this clonotype: The antigen is undetermined.

The rearrangement links TRBV20-1 to TRBJ2-7; TRBD2 matches at 8 bases. This TCR derives from a woman aged 55 to 70 in good health. The sample consisted of blood. This CDR3 reads CSARIPSGSYEQYF. The DNA for the CDR3 is TGCAGTGCTAGAATCCCGAGCGGGAGCTACGAGCAGTACTTC.